This paragraph covers one T cell receptor beta chain sequence. This clone is large (0.1 to 1%). Its cognate antigen has yet to be identified. Nothing much larger sits one base from this clone, and base qualities are not available. The data are from a study of T cell responses to AZD1222 COVID-19 vaccine (dated by TCRdb to the early 2020s). The study in broad terms: A total of approximately 240 trial participants underwent TCR sequencing, of whom 207 received two doses of AZD1222 and about 25 received two doses of the MenACWY control vaccine. Trial participants were enrolled by age into 18-55, 56-69 and 70-plus year subgroups, with about 150, 27 and 61 TCR-sequenced participants respectively.

The CDR3 regions of human TCRbeta chains were analyzed by immunosequencing. As for the original processing: Repertoire TCRs were matched against a reference library of SARS-CoV-2-specific TCRs generated with the MIRA antigen-specificity platform. Breadth meant the fraction of unique TCRs that were SARS-CoV-2-associated, whereas depth meant the fraction of total T cells that were SARS-CoV-2-associated. Using the MIRA data, each spike-specific TCR was mapped to the spike region that the TCR reacts to and placed in a CD4 or CD8 class. Log10-transformed breadth and depth values were compared by one-way ANOVA with Sidak's multiple comparisons tests. Here the immuneACCESS table is served through TCRdb, limited to in-frame sequences with V and J called. Missing clones are a known gap in these copies; in checked studies unresolved V genes cover under half, and the rest lacks a known reason. The V and J calls and clone size are taken from that table; D and trimming were inferred from the DNA. The sample table records under 150,000 clones; 80% to 90% of these occur just once. The ten biggest clones cover roughly a quarter of the sample.

The paper's findings and limits, for the study overall: Because no day 14 peak-response samples were available, the repertoires could be characterized only after the peak T cell response. The vaccine-associated CD4 TCRs covered the entire spike protein, and the dominant responses fell in regions 160-218 and 743-854. Conclusions about previously exposed vaccinees are limited because only five to seven AZD1222 recipients were SARS-CoV-2 seropositive at baseline. A significant rise in spike-specific TCR breadth and depth was observed after two AZD1222 doses relative to day 0 and relative to MenACWY recipients. In the small 56-69-year group, the increase in depth fell short of significance, most likely because of low power. Most participants were white British and females outnumbered males, and the authors suggested that clonal diversity may have been underestimated. Reportedly, almost half of the unique spike-specific TCRs recognized epitopes lying outside the regions that are mutated in the B.1.351 and B.1.1.7 variants.

This specimen's time point label, interpreted: about 28 days (+/-7) after the second vaccine dose. AZD1222 recipients whose second dose came at about 4 weeks and those whose second dose came at about 12 weeks were combined into one group, since spike-specific TCR depth and breadth did not differ between the two schedules. Vaccinee samples were obtained from the UK trials COV001 and COV002, which included a single-blind randomized controlled phase 2/3 trial of AZD1222 (ChAdOx1 nCoV-19) in healthy adults. For TCRbeta chain sequencing, PBMC samples were collected from trial participants at day 0 and at day 28 after the second dose. The clonotype was recovered from an adult who received the AZD1222 COVID-19 vaccine. The starting material was peripheral blood, obtained 28 days after the second AZD1222 dose.

The CDR3: CASSYFSLRGNTIYF. In nucleotide form, the sequence is TGTGCCAGCAGTTACTTCTCCCTTCGCGGAAACACCATATATTTT. The V and J genes are TRBV6-5 and TRBJ1-3; a confident D gene designation cannot be given. CDR1 is given as MNHEY and CDR2 as SVGAGI, both from the germline V gene. Inclusive of the bounding cysteine and phenylalanine, the CDR3 is 15 residues long. Just the 45-base CDR3 DNA is kept, in frame starting at base 1. V and J lose 1 base and 4 bases, and a span of 11 bases separates them.